Each of the 15 T cell receptor beta chains below was sequenced from the same sample in a study of T cell repertoires in cytomegalovirus infection. Via MiXCR, TCRdb re-called the reads, giving one row per CDR3 protein. The data hold about 890,000 distinct CDR3 sequences, with 30% to 40% observed a single time. No antigens are known for them. Sequences were derived from cultured CD8+ T cells from PBMCs, sampled from culture after CMV antigen stimulation. The receptors originated from a human donor in good health (CMV status not recorded). Some clones in this sample may be carry-over from other donors' samples.

The chain couples TRBV12-3 or TRBV12-4 to TRBJ2-1; 7 bases match TRBD1. The CDR3 extends over 20 amino acids. Trimming cost V 3 bases and J 4 bases; bases outside gene matches: 21. CDR3 DNA sequence: TGTGCCAGCAGTTTTTTATTTCGGACAGGCCCCCAGACCAATTACAATGAGCAGTTCTTC. Translated: CASSFLFRTGPQTNYNEQFF.

This clonotype was detected a few times. The chain employs TRBV5-4 and TRBJ1-2; D not certain. V lost 10 bases and J 5 bases, leaving 15 bases between the germline ends. The germline gives CDR1 SGHNT, CDR2 YYREEE (reference sequence). There are 12 residues in the CDR3. The CDR3 is CAYSGQEYGYTF. The DNA for the CDR3 is TGTGCCTATAGCGGTCAGGAATATGGCTACACCTTC. Combining the CDR3 with reference TRBV5-4 and TRBJ1-2 gives the whole variable domain ETGVTQSPTHLIKTRGQQVTLRCSSQSGHNTVSWYQQALGQGPQFIFQYYREEENGRGNFPPRFSGLQFPNYSSELNVNALELDDSALYLCAYSGQEYGYTFGSGTRLTVV.

The chain recombines TRBV20-1 with TRBJ2-1; D is uncertain. With 1 base removed from V and 0 bases from J, the gap between germline ends came to 7 bases. Germline V gene data show CDR1 as DFQATT and CDR2 as SNEGSKA (reference sequence). The CDR3 runs 14 residues. The CDR3 is CSARALASYNEQFF. The CDR3 DNA is TGCAGTGCTAGAGCTTTAGCCTCCTACAATGAGCAGTTCTTC.

As concerns this clonotype: One base away lies a much larger clone, so this may be a sequencing read error. The chain links TRBV7-2 to TRBJ2-3; D is unresolved. The CDR3 runs 13 residues. Germline V gene sequence: CDR1 SGHTA, CDR2 FQGNSA. Trimming shortened V by 3 bases and J by 7 bases, and 11 bases separated the two germline ends. The CDR3: CASSLAPPNTQYF. DNA for the CDR3: TGTGCCAGCAGCTTGGCCCCTCCGAATACGCAGTATTTT.

The chain uses TRBV27 and TRBJ1-1, with D uncertain. The length of the CDR3 is 13 residues. V lost 8 bases and J lost 2, with 12 bases in between. Looked up from germline, CDR1 is MNHEY and CDR2 is SMNVEV (reference sequence). In DNA form, the CDR3 reads TGTGCCAGCGGCCCGACGGCCAACACTGAAGCTTTCTTT. As protein: CASGPTANTEAFF.

Concerning this clonotype: Compared with germline, one end of the junction differs, possibly owing to a read error. The rearrangement links TRBV4-1 to TRBJ2-7, with 8 bases identical to TRBD2. Germline V gene lookup returns CDR1 MGHRA and CDR2 YSYEKL. The CDR3 loop spans 18 amino acids. The CDR3 loop is CASSQRGGQGLGPYEQYF. The CDR3, as DNA: TGCGCCAGTAGCCAACGGGGGGGCCAGGGTTTGGGGCCTTACGAGCAGTACTTC.

This clonotype showed up just a few times. DNA for the CDR3: TGTGCCAGCAGCTCCCTAGCTCCTGAGCAGTTCTTC. This translates into CASSSLAPEQFF. The chain combines TRBV7-2 with TRBJ2-1; D perhaps matches TRBD2 (5 bases). V shed 4 bases and J shed 9 bases, with 10 bases lying between them. This CDR3 contains 12 residues. Germline V gene lookup returns CDR1 SGHTA and CDR2 FQGNSA.

CDR3 DNA sequence: TGCAGTGCTAGGGACGCCGGTTCGGGGCTTACCGGGGAGCTGTTTTTT. Protein sequence: CSARDAGSGLTGELFF. The chain links TRBV20-1 to TRBJ2-2; D is tentatively TRBD1 or TRBD2 (5 bases each). Germline CDR1 is DFQATT and CDR2 is SNEGSKA (reference sequence). The CDR3 spans 16 residues. Trimming cost V 3 bases and J 5 bases, with 19 bases left between them.

V gene TRBV13 combines with J gene TRBJ1-2; 8 bases map to TRBD1. Per the germline V gene, CDR1 is PRHDT and CDR2 is FYEKMQ (reference sequence). CDR3 length: 15 amino acids. V lost 5 bases, J lost 2 bases, and 7 bases stayed unmatched. CDR3 coding DNA: TGTGCCAGCAGCGAGACAGGGGAACCGAACTATGGCTACACCTTC. It codes for CASSETGEPNYGYTF.

This clonotype was seen more than once but under ten times. This chain uses TRBV7-9 with TRBJ1-1; D gene ambiguous. Germline V lookup: CDR1 SEHNR, CDR2 FQNEAQ (reference sequence). V lost 6 bases, J lost 3 bases, and 11 bases lay in between. The CDR3 length is 13 residues. CDR3 region: CASRGLTDTEAFF. For the CDR3, the DNA is TGTGCCAGCAGAGGCCTCACCGACACTGAAGCTTTCTTT.

This clonotype has more than one count but fewer than ten. The chain couples TRBV7-9 to TRBJ1-1; possible D gene TRBD1, 5 bases. Germline CDR1 reads SEHNR; CDR2 reads FQNEAQ (reference sequence). The V end was cut by 7 bases, the J end by 4 bases, with 13 bases between. The CDR3 covers 13 residues. The CDR3 is CASTQTVSTEAFF. As DNA, the CDR3 is TGTGCCAGCACCCAGACAGTGAGCACTGAAGCTTTCTTT.

The chain links TRBV4-1 to TRBJ2-1; D is unclear. This CDR3 is built from 14 residues. The germline V gene encodes CDR1 MGHRA and CDR2 YSYEKL. Trimming removed 3 bases from V and 3 bases from J, with 9 bases in between. CDR3 bases: TGCGCCAGCAGCCAGCGAGGCGACTACAATGAGCAGTTCTTC. Translated: CASSQRGDYNEQFF.

This clonotype turned up a few times. This rearrangement joins TRBV4-1 to TRBJ1-1; tentatively, D is TRBD1 (5 bases). Germline assignment: CDR1 MGHRA and CDR2 YSYEKL. The CDR3 contains 16 residues. The V and J ends lost 1 base and 3 bases respectively, with 15 bases between them. The CDR3 DNA reads TGCGCCAGCAGCCAAGGGAGCTGGGAAGGGGACACTGAAGCTTTCTTT. Translating gives CASSQGSWEGDTEAFF.

V is TRBV28 and J is TRBJ2-3; a weak D match, TRBD1 (5 bases). Trimming took off 5 bases at V and 1 base at J, with 22 bases between the two ends. This CDR3 spans 18 amino acids. Germline V gene lookup returns CDR1 MDHEN and CDR2 SYDVKM. CDR3 sequence reads: CASSTTDGARVGTDTQYF. The DNA for the CDR3 is TGTGCCAGCAGTACCACCGATGGGGCCCGTGTGGGCACAGATACGCAGTATTTT.

This sequence joins TRBV27 and TRBJ2-7; TRBD1 matches 7 bases. Per germline, CDR1 MNHEY and CDR2 SMNVEV (reference sequence). V gave up 5 bases and J gave up 1 base; unmatched junction bases: 8. The CDR3 sequence is 15 residues long. The CDR3 sequence: CASSPLTGSSYEQYV. Here the CDR3 DNA reads TGTGCCAGCAGTCCCCTGACAGGGAGTTCCTACGAGCAGTACGTC.